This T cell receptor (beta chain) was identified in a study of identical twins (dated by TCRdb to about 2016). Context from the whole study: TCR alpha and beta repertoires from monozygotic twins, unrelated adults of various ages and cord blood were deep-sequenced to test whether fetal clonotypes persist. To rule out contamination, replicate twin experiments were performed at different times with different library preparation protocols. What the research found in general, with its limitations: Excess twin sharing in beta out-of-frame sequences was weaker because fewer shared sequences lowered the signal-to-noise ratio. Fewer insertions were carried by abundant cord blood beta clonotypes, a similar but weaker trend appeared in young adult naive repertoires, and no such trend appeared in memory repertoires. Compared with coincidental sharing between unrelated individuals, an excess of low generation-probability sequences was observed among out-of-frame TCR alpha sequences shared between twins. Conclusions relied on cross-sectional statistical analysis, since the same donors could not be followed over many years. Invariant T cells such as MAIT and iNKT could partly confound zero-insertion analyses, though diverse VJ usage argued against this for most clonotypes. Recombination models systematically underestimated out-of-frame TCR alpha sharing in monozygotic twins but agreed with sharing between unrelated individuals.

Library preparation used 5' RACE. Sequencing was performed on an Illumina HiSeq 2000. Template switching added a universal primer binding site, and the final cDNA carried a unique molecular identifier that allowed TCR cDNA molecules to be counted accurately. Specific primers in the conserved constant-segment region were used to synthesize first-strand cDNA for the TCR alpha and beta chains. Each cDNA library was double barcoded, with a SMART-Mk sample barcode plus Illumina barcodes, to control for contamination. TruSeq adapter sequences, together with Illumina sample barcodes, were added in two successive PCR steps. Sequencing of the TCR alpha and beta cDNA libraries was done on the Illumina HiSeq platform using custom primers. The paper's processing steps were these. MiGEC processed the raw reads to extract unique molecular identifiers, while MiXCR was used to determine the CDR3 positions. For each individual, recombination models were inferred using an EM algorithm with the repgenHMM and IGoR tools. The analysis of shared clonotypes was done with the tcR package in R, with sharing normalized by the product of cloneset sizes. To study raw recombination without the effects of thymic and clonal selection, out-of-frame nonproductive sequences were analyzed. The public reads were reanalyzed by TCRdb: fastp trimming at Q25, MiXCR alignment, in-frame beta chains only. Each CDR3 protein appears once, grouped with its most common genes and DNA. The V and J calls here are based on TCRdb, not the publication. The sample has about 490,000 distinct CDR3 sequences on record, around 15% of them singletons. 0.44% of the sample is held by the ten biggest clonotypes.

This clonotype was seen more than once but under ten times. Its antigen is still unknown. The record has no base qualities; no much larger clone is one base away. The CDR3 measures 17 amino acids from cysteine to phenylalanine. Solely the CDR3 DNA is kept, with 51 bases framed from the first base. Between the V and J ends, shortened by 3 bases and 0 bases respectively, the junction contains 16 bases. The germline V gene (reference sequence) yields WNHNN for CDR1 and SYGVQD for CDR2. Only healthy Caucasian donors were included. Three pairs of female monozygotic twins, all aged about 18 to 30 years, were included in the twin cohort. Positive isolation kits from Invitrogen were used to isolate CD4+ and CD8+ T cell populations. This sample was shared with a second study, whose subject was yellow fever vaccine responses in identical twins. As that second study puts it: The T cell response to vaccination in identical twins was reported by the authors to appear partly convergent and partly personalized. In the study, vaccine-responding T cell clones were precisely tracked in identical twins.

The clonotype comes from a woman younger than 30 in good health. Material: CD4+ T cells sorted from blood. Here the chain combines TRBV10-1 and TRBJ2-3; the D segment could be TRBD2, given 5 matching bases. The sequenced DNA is TGCGCCAGCAGTGAATGGAGCCTAGCCCCTAGCACAGATACGCAGTATTTT. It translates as CASSEWSLAPSTDTQYF.